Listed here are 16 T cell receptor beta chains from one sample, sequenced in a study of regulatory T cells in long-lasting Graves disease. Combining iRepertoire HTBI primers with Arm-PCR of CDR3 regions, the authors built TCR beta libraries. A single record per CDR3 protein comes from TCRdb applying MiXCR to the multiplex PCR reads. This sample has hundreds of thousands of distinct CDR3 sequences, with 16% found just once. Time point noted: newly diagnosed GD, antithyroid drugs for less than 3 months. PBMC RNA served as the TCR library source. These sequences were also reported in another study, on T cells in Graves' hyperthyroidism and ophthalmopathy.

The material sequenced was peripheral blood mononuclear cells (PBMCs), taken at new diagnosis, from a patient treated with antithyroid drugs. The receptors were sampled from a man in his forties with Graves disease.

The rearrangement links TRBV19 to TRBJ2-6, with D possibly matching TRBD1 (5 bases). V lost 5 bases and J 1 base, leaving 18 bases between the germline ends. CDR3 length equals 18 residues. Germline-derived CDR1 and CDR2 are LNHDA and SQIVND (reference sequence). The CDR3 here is CASSSQRSGRSGANVLTF. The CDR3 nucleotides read TGTGCCAGTAGTTCCCAGCGATCAGGGCGGTCTGGGGCCAACGTCCTGACTTTC. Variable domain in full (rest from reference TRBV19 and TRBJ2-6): DGGITQSPKYLFRKEGQNVTLSCEQNLNHDAMYWYRQDPGQGLRLIYYSQIVNDFQKGDIAEGYSVSREKKESFPLTVTSAQKNPTAFYLCASSSQRSGRSGANVLTFGAGSRLTVL.

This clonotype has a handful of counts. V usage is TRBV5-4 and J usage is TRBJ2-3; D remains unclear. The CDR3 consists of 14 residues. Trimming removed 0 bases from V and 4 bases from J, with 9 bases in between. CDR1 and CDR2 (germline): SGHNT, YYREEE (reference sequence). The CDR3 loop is CASSLVRQADTQYF. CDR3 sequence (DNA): TGTGCCAGCAGCTTGGTACGGCAGGCAGATACGCAGTATTTT.

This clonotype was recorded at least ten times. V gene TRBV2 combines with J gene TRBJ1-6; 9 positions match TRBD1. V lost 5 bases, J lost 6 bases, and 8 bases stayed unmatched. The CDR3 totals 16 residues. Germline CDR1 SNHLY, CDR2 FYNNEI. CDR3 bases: TGTGCCAGCAGTACCCGGGACAGGGCTTTTAATTCACCCCTCCACTTT. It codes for CASSTRDRAFNSPLHF.

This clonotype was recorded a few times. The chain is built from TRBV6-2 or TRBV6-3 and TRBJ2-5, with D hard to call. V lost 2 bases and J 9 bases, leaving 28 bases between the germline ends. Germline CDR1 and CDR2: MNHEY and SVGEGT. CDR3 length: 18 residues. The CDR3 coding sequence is TGTGCCAGCAGTTACCCCCCGGCGCTAACGGTCACTGATGGGTCCCAGTACTTC. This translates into CASSYPPALTVTDGSQYF.

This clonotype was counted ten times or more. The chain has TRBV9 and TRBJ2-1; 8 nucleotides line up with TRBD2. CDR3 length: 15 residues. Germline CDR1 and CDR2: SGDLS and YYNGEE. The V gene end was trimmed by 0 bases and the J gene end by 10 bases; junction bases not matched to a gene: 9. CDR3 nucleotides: TGTGCCAGCAGCGTAGAAGCGGGGGTCCGGGGGGAGCAGTTCTTC. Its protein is CASSVEAGVRGEQFF.

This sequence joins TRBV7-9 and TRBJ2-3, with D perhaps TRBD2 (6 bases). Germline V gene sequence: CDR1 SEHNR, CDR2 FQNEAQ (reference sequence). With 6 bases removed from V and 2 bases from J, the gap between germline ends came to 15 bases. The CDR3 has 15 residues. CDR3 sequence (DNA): TGTGCCAGCAGTCCGGGTAGCGGTAACACAGATACGCAGTATTTT. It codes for CASSPGSGNTDTQYF.

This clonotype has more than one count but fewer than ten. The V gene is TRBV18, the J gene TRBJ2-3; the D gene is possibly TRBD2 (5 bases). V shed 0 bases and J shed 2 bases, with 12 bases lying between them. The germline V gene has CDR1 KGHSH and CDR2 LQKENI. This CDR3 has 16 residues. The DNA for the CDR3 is TGTGCCAGCTCACCACCGGACGGGGTCCTCACAGATACGCAGTATTTT. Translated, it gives CASSPPDGVLTDTQYF.

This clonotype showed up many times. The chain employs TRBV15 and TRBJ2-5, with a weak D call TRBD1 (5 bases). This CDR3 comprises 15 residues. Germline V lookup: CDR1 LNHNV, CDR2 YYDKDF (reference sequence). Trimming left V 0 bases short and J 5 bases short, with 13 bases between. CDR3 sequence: CATSRDPPGAETQYF. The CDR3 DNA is TGTGCCACCAGCAGAGATCCCCCTGGGGCGGAGACCCAGTACTTC.

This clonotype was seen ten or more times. Written as DNA, the CDR3 is TGTGCCAGCAGTGAATCTGGGGCCGAAGAAGCTTTCTTT. Translated, it gives CASSESGAEEAFF. The chain is built from TRBV2 and TRBJ1-1; TRBD1 might be the D (5 bases). V shed 2 bases and J shed 8 bases, with 12 bases lying between them. This CDR3 is built from 13 residues. The V gene's germline CDR1 is SNHLY and CDR2 FYNNEI.

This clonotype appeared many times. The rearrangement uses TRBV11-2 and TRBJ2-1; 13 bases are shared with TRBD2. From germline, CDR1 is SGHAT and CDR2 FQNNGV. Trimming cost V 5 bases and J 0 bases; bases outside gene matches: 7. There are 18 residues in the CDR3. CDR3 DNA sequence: TGTGCCAGCAGCCGCCCGGGACTAGCGGGGAGCTCCTACAATGAGCAGTTCTTC. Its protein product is CASSRPGLAGSSYNEQFF.

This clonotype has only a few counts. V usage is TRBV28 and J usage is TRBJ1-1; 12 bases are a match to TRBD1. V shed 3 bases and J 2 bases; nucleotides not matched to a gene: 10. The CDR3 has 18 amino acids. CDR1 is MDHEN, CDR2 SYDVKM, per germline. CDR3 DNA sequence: TGTGCCAGCAGTTTGGCCCGGGGACAGGGGGCTCGAAACACTGAAGCTTTCTTT. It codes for CASSLARGQGARNTEAFF.

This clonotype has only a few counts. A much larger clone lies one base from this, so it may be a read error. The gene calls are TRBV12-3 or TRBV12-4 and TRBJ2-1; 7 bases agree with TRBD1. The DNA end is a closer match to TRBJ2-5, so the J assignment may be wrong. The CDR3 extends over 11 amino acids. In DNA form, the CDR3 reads TGTGCCAGCAGTACCGGGACAGACCAGTACTTC. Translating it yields CASSTGTDQYF.

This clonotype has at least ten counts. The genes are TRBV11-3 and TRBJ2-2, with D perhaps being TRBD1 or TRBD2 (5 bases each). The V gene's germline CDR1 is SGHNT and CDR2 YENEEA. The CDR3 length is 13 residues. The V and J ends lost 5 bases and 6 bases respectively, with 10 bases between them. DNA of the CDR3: TGTGCCAGCAGCCCCAGAGGGGCCGGGGAGCTGTTTTTT. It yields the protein CASSPRGAGELFF.

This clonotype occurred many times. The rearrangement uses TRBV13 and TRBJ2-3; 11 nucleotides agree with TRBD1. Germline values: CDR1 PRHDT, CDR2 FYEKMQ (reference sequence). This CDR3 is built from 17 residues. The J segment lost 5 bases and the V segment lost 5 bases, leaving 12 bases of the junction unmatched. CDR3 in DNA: TGTGCCAGCAGCAGAAGATGGACAGGGGGCGGGTTAGATACGCAGTATTTT. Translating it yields CASSRRWTGGGLDTQYF.

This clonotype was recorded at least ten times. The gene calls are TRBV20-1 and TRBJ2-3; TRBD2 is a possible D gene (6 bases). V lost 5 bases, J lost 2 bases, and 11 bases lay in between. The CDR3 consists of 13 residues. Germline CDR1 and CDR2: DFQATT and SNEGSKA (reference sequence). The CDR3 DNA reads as TGCAGTGCTGATCGGGAGTCCACAGATACGCAGTATTTT. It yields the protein CSADRESTDTQYF.

This CDR3 is CASSLSGTGATNEKLFF. CDR3 nucleotide sequence: TGTGCCAGCAGTTTATCGGGGACGGGGGCAACTAATGAAAAACTGTTTTTT. This chain joins TRBV27 and TRBJ1-4, with a possible D match to TRBD1 (5 bases). Germline V gene data show CDR1 as MNHEY and CDR2 as SMNVEV (reference sequence). The ends were cut back, 0 bases at V and 0 bases at J, with 11 bases in the middle. This CDR3 has 17 residues.